This T cell receptor beta chain came from a study of CD8 T cells in Susac syndrome. The V and J ends lost 6 bases and 3 bases respectively, with 12 bases between them. CDR3 length equals 12 residues. Germline V gene lookup returns CDR1 DFQATT and CDR2 SNEGSKA (reference sequence). About 0.45 to 1 ug RNA was reverse transcribed with random hexamers. One entry per CDR3 protein results from TCRdb running MiXCR on the immunoSEQ multiplex PCR reads. The sample has about 83,000 distinct CDR3 sequences; 95% to 96% are singletons. Sequencing was done on a sample of CD8+ T cells from PBMCs. This receptor was taken from a human donor with Susac syndrome. The chain uses TRBV20-1 and TRBJ2-7; possibly TRBD1 for D (6 bases). CDR3 sequence: CSALDSFYEQYV. CDR3 DNA: TGCAGTGCCCTGGACAGCTTCTACGAGCAGTACGTC.